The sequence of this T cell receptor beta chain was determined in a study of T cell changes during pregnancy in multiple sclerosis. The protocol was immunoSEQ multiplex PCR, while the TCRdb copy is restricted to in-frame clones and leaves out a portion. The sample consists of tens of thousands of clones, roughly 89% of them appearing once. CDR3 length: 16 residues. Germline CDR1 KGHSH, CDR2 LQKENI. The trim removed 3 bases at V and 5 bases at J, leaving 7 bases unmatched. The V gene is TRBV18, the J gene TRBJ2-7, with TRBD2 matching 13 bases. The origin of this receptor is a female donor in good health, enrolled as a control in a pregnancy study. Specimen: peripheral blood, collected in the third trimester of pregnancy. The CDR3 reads CASSPSTSGRSNEQYF. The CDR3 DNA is TGTGCCAGCTCACCGTCGACTAGCGGGAGGTCGAACGAGCAGTACTTC.